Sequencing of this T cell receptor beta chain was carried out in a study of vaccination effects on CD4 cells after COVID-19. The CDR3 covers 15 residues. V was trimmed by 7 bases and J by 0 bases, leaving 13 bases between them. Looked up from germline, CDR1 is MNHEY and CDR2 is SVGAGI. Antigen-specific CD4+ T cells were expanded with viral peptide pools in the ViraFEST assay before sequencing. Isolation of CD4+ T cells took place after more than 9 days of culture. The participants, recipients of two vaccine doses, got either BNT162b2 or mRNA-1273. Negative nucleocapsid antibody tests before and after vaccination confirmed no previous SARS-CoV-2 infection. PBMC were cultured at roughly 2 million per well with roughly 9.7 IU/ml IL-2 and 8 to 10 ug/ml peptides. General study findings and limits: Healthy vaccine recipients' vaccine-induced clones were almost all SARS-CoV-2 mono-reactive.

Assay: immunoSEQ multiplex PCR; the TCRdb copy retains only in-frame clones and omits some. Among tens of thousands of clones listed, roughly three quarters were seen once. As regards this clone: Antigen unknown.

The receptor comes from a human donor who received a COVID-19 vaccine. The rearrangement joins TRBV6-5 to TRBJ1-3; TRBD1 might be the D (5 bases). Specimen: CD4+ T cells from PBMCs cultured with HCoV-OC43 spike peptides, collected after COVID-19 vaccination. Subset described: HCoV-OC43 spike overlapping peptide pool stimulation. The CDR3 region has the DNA TGTGCCAGCACTGCCGACAGATACTCTGGAAACACCATATATTTT. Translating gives CASTADRYSGNTIYF.